This TCR beta chain was captured by sequencing in a study of blood T cell repertoires in COVID-19. The CDR3 runs to 15 residues. Germline V gene data show CDR1 as LGHDT and CDR2 as YNNKEL (reference sequence). Trimming took 4 bases from V and 7 from J, leaving 14 bases between them. Measured with immunoSEQ multiplex PCR; TCRdb has only the in-frame clones, and not every one. The repertoire consists of about 280,000 clones, with approximately 80% occurring once and the leading ten covering about 5%. The genes are TRBV3-1 (or the pseudogene TRBV3-2) and TRBJ1-6; D is undetermined. The sequence derives from a man between 35 and 55 years old who had been exposed to COVID-19. Input material: PBMCs or T cells enriched from blood (not recorded which). Written as DNA, the CDR3 is TGTGCCAGCAGCCCCGGAGGTAATTTAAATTCACCCCTCCACTTT. Encoded protein: CASSPGGNLNSPLHF.